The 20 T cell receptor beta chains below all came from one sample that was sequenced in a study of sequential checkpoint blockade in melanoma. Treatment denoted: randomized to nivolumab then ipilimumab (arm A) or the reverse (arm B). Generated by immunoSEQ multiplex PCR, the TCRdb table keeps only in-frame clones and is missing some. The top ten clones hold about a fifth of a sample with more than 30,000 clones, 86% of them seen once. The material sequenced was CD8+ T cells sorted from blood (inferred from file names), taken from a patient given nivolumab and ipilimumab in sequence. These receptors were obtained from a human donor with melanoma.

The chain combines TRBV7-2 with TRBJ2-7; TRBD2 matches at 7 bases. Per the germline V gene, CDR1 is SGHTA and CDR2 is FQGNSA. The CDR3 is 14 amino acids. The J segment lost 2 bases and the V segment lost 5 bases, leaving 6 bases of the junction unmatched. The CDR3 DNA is TGTGCCAGCAGCCTTAGCGGGCTTGCCTACGAGCAGTACTTC. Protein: CASSLSGLAYEQYF.

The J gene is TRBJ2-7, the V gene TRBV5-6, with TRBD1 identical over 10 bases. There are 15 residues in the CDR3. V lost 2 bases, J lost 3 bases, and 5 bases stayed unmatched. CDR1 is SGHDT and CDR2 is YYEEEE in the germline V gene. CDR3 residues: CASSFPGQGYYEQYF. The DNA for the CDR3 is TGTGCCAGCAGCTTTCCGGGACAGGGGTACTACGAGCAGTACTTC.

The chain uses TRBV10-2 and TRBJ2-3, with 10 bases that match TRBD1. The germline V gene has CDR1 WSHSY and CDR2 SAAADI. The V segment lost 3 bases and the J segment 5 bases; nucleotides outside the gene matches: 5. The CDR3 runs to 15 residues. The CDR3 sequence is CASSDSGTGVDTQYF. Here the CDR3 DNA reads TGCGCCAGCAGTGACTCCGGGACAGGGGTAGATACGCAGTATTTT.

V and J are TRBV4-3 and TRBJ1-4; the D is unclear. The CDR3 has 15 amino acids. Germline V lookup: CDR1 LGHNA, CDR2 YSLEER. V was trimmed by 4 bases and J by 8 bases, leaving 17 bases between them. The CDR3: CASSPRRRPNEKLFF. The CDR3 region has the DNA TGCGCCAGCAGCCCGCGTCGCAGGCCGAACGAAAAACTGTTTTTT.

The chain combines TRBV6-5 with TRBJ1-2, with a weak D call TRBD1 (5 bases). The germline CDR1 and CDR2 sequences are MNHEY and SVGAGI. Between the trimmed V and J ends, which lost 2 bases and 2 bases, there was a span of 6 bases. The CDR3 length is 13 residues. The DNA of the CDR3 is TGTGCCAGCAGTTACGGACAAAACTATGGCTACACCTTC. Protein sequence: CASSYGQNYGYTF.

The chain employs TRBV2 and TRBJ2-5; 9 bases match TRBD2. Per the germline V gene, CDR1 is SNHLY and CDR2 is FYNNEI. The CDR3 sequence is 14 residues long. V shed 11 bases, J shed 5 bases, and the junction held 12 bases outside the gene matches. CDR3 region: CACLEVAGVETQYF. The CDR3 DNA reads TGTGCCTGCCTGGAGGTAGCGGGAGTTGAGACCCAGTACTTC.

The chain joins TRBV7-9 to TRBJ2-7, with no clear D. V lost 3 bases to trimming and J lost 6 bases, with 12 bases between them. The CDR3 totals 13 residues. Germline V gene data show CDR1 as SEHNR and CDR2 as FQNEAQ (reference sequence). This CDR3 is CASSFGGTIEQYF. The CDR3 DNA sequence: TGTGCCAGCAGCTTTGGCGGTACAATCGAGCAGTACTTC.

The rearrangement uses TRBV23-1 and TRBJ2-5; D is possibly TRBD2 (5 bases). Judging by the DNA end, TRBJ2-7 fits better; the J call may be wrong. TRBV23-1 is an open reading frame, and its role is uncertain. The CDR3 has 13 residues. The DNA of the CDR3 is TGCGCCAGCAGACGCGGAGGACCCTACGAGCAGTACTTC. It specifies CASRRGGPYEQYF.

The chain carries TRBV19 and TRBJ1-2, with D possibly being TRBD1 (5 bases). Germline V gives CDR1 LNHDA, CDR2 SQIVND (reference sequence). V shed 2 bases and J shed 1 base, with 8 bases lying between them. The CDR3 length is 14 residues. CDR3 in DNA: TGTGCCAGTAGTATAAGGGGTTTTAACTATGGCTACACCTTC. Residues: CASSIRGFNYGYTF.

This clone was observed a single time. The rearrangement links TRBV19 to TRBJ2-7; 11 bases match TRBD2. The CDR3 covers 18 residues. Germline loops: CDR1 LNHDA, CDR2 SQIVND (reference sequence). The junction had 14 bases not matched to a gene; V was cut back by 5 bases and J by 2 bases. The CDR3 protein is CASSDDPLAGAIAYEQYF. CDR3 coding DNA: TGTGCCAGTAGTGACGATCCACTAGCGGGAGCCATCGCCTACGAGCAGTACTTC.

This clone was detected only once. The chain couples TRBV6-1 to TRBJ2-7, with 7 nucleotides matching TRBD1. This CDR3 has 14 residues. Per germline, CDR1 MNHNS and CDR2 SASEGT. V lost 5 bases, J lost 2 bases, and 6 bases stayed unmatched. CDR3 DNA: TGTGCCAGCAGTTCACAGGGGCTAACCTACGAGCAGTACTTC. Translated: CASSSQGLTYEQYF.

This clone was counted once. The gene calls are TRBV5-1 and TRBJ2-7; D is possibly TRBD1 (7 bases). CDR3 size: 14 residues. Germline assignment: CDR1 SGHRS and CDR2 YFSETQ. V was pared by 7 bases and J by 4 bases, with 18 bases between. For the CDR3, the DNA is TGCGCCAGCTCAGGGGGGCCGAAACTATACGAGCAGTACTTC. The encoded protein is CASSGGPKLYEQYF.

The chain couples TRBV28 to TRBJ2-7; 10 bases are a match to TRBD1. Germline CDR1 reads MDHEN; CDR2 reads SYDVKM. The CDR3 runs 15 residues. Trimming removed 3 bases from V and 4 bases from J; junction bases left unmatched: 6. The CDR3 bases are TGTGCCAGCAGTTTCCCTCGGGACAGGGGTTACGAGCAGTACTTC. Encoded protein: CASSFPRDRGYEQYF.

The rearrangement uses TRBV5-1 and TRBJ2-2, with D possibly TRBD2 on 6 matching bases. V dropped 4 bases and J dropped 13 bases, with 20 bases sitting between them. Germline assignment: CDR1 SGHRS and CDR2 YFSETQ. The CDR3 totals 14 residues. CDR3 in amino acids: CASSVGTLAPRLFF. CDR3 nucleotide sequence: TGCGCCAGCAGCGTCGGGACTCTTGCTCCCCGGCTGTTTTTT. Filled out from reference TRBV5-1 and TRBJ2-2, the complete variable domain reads KAGVTQTPRYLIKTRGQQVTLSCSPISGHRSVSWYQQTPGQGLQFLFEYFSETQRNKGNFPGRFSGRQFSNSRSEMNVSTLELGDSALYLCASSVGTLAPRLFFGEGSRLTVL.

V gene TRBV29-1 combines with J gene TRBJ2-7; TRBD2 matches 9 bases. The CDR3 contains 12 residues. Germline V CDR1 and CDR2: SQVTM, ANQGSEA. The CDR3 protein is CGVTRGGDEQYF. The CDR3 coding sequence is TGCGGGGTCACGCGGGGGGGGGACGAGCAGTACTTC.

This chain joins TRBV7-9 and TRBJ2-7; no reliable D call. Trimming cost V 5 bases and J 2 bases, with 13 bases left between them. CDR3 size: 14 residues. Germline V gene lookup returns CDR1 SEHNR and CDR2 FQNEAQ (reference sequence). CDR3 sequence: CASSRGLRAYEQYF. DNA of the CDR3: TGTGCCAGCAGCCGTGGGCTCAGAGCCTACGAGCAGTACTTC.

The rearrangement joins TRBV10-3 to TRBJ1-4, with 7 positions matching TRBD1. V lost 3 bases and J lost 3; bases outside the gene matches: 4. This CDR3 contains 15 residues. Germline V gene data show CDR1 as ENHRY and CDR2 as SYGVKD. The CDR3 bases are TGTGCCATCAGTGACCCCGGGACAGCTAATGAAAAACTGTTTTTT. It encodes CAISDPGTANEKLFF.

The CDR3 coding sequence is TGTGCCAGCAGCTTGCGGCGGGGGGTGTTCGAGCAGTACTTC. Translating gives CASSLRRGVFEQYF. This chain uses TRBV7-8 with TRBJ2-7; 8 nucleotides align to TRBD2. The CDR3 has 14 residues. The V gene's germline CDR1 is SGHVS and CDR2 FQNEAQ. V dropped 3 bases and J dropped 6; count of bases not matched to a gene: 7.

The CDR3 protein is CASSRILTSAQETQYF. The CDR3 nucleotides read TGCGCCAGCAGCCGAATTTTAACTAGCGCCCAAGAGACCCAGTACTTC. The rearrangement joins TRBV4-3 to TRBJ2-5; TRBD2 matches 7 bases. The V gene's germline CDR1 is LGHNA and CDR2 YSLEER. After removal of 4 bases from V and 1 base from J, the junction contained 9 bases not matched to a gene. The CDR3 totals 16 residues.

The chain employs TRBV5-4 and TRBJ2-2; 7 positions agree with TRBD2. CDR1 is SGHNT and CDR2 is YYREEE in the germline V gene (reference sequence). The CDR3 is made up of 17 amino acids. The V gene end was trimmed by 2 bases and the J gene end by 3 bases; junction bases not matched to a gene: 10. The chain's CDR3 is CASSLIPWGGHTGELFF. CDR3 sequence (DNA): TGTGCCAGCAGCTTAATCCCCTGGGGGGGACACACCGGGGAGCTGTTTTTT. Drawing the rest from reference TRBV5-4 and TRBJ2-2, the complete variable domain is ETGVTQSPTHLIKTRGQQVTLRCSSQSGHNTVSWYQQALGQGPQFIFQYYREEENGRGNFPPRFSGLQFPNYSSELNVNALELDDSALYLCASSLIPWGGHTGELFFGEGSRLTVL.